This passage covers 21 T cell receptor beta chains from one sample sequenced in a study of shared clonotypes between healthy human individuals. Some clones are missing from TCRdb's copy, which holds only in-frame ones; the method was immunoSEQ multiplex PCR. The sample shows 2,500,000 or so clones, more than 80% of them seen only once. The material sequenced was naive CD4+ T cells sorted from blood. Subset indicated: CD45RA+ positively selected. These receptors all stem from a young man in good health.

The V and J genes are TRBV5-4 and TRBJ1-1; 7 bases agree with TRBD1. This CDR3 has 16 residues. The junction had 11 bases not matched to a gene; V was cut back by 5 bases and J by 1 base. The germline gives CDR1 SGHNT, CDR2 YYREEE (reference sequence). The CDR3 bases are TGTGCCAGCAGACACGGACAGGTCCCATCGAACACTGAAGCTTTCTTT. Its translation: CASRHGQVPSNTEAFF. The whole variable domain, remainder taken from reference TRBV5-4 and TRBJ1-1, is ETGVTQSPTHLIKTRGQQVTLRCSSQSGHNTVSWYQQALGQGPQFIFQYYREEENGRGNFPPRFSGLQFPNYSSELNVNALELDDSALYLCASRHGQVPSNTEAFFGQGTRLTVV.

The chain links TRBV10-3 to TRBJ2-1, with 7 bases identical to TRBD2. The V gene end was trimmed by 6 bases and the J gene end by 9 bases; junction bases not matched to a gene: 8. This CDR3 is built from 13 residues. The germline gives CDR1 ENHRY, CDR2 SYGVKD. Here the CDR3 reads CAIRIASGFEQFF. The DNA of the CDR3 is TGTGCCATCAGAATAGCTAGCGGCTTTGAGCAGTTCTTC.

To note about this clone: Other DNA sequences in this specimen translate into the identical CDR3. V is TRBV18 and J is TRBJ1-1, with D unresolved. Germline CDR1 is KGHSH and CDR2 is LQKENI. The CDR3 contains 13 residues. V was trimmed by 3 bases and J by 0 bases, leaving 5 bases between them. The CDR3 nucleotides are TGTGCCAGCTCACCGGAACTGAACACTGAAGCTTTCTTT. This sequence encodes CASSPELNTEAFF.

The CDR3 here is CASRTDRGGNTEAFF. The CDR3 DNA sequence: TGTGCCAGCCGGACGGACAGGGGTGGAAACACTGAAGCTTTCTTT. This chain joins TRBV2 and TRBJ1-1, with TRBD1 identical over 9 bases. After removal of 8 bases from V and 2 bases from J, the junction contained 9 bases not matched to a gene. The CDR3 sequence is 15 residues long. The V gene's germline CDR1 is SNHLY and CDR2 FYNNEI.

The chain uses TRBV19 and TRBJ2-5; possibly TRBD2 for D (5 bases). V was shortened by 5 bases and J by 5 bases, with 18 bases between the two germline ends. Germline lookup yields CDR1 LNHDA and CDR2 SQIVND (reference sequence). The CDR3 covers 15 residues. The CDR3 loop reads CASSEGSLGGETQYF. The CDR3 DNA follows: TGTGCCAGTAGTGAGGGCAGTTTGGGTGGGGAGACCCAGTACTTC.

The table lists this clone with a few counts. The CDR3 here is CASSWRGDGYTF. DNA for the CDR3: TGTGCCAGCAGCTGGAGGGGAGATGGCTACACCTTC. The rearrangement links TRBV5-6 to TRBJ1-2; possibly TRBD1 for D (5 bases). V was trimmed by 3 bases and J by 6 bases, leaving 9 bases between them. The germline gives CDR1 SGHDT, CDR2 YYEEEE. CDR3 length: 12 residues.

The gene calls are TRBV28 and TRBJ1-5; D not resolved. This CDR3 is 16 amino acids long. The germline CDR1 and CDR2 sequences are MDHEN and SYDVKM. V was pared by 7 bases and J by 2 bases, with 18 bases between. CDR3 sequence (DNA): TGTGCCAGCACCCAAGGGAGCCTCCGAGGCAATCAGCCCCAGCATTTT. It yields the protein CASTQGSLRGNQPQHF.

The genes are TRBV5-5 and TRBJ1-1; no definite D call. V was clipped by 5 bases and J by 9 bases, with 14 bases between them. Germline V lookup: CDR1 SGHKS, CDR2 YYEKEE (reference sequence). The length of the CDR3 is 12 residues. CDR3 DNA: TGTGCCAGCAGTTGGGGAGAGGGTCAAGCTTTCTTT. Protein product: CASSWGEGQAFF.

This clone was found once. The chain uses TRBV5-1 and TRBJ2-3; D not resolved. The V end lost 5 bases, the J end lost 6 bases, and 13 bases lay between the germline ends. CDR1 is SGHRS, CDR2 YFSETQ, per germline. This CDR3 contains 13 residues. The CDR3 DNA reads as TGCGCCAGCAGTTTTCCGAAGGTGGATACGCAGTATTTT. It codes for CASSFPKVDTQYF.

V gene TRBV7-2 combines with J gene TRBJ1-4; tentative D call: TRBD1 (6 bases). Trimming stripped 5 bases from V and 5 bases from J, with 12 bases between. This CDR3 region has 14 residues. The germline CDR1 and CDR2 sequences are SGHTA and FQGNSA. Here the CDR3 reads CASSRRGPNEKLFF. The CDR3 nucleotides are TGTGCCAGCAGCCGCAGGGGCCCAAATGAAAAACTGTTTTTT.

The rearrangement uses TRBV11-2 and TRBJ1-2; D is perhaps TRBD1 (5 bases). V was shortened by 1 base and J by 7 bases, with 13 bases between the two germline ends. The CDR3 sequence is 14 residues long. The germline V gene has CDR1 SGHAT and CDR2 FQNNGV. The CDR3, as DNA: TGTGCCAGCAGCTTAGGCGCCCAGGGCATTGGCTACACCTTC. The encoded protein is CASSLGAQGIGYTF.

The chain employs TRBV5-6 and TRBJ2-5; 8 bases match TRBD2. The germline CDR1 and CDR2 sequences are SGHDT and YYEEEE. V gave up 4 bases and J gave up 5 bases; unmatched junction bases: 13. The CDR3 covers 16 residues. As DNA, the CDR3 is TGTGCCAGCAGCCCCCGGCGGCAAGCGGGGGCGGAGACCCAGTACTTC. Translated, it gives CASSPRRQAGAETQYF.

The chain combines TRBV7-6 with TRBJ2-3; TRBD1 aligns across 7 bases. V lost 5 bases, J lost 2 bases, and 4 bases stayed unmatched. The CDR3 covers 14 residues. In germline, CDR1 is SGHVS, CDR2 FNYEAQ. CDR3: CASSTGQYTDTQYF. The CDR3 bases are TGTGCCAGCAGCACGGGACAGTACACAGATACGCAGTATTTT.

The chain combines TRBV10-1 with TRBJ2-7; D might be TRBD2 (6 bases). Germline assignment: CDR1 WNHNN and CDR2 SYGVQD (reference sequence). Trimming left V 5 bases short and J 1 base short, with 12 bases between. This CDR3 has 14 residues. CDR3 nucleotides: TGCGCCAGCAGTCCCGGGAGCGGATCCTACGAGCAGTACTTC. Translating gives CASSPGSGSYEQYF.

V and J are TRBV15 and TRBJ2-7, with a tentative D call TRBD1 (5 bases). The length of the CDR3 is 15 residues. Germline-derived CDR1 and CDR2 are LNHNV and YYDKDF (reference sequence). V lost 4 bases, J lost 4 bases, and 17 bases lay in between. CDR3 protein: CATSTPTRGQYEQYF. CDR3 DNA: TGTGCCACCAGCACACCGACAAGGGGCCAGTACGAGCAGTACTTC.

This clone was detected once. The J gene is TRBJ2-4, the V gene TRBV30; D possibly corresponds to TRBD1 (5 bases). Germline CDR1 reads GTSNPN; CDR2 reads SVGIG (reference sequence). The V and J ends lost 8 bases and 1 base respectively, with 15 bases between them. This CDR3 spans 14 amino acids. CDR3 nucleotides: TGTGCCGGCCGGCAGGGAAGGGCCAAAAACATTCAGTACTTC. Translating it yields CAGRQGRAKNIQYF.

As to this clone: At one end, the junction sequence differs from germline, possibly due to a read error. The chain is built from TRBV2 and TRBJ2-7, with D possibly being TRBD2 (7 bases). Germline lookup yields CDR1 SNHLY and CDR2 FYNNEI. This CDR3 contains 14 residues. The CDR3 here is CASSERGGPVAPQF. As DNA, the CDR3 is TGTGCCAGCAGCGAGAGGGGGGGGCCAGTCGCTCCCCAATTC.

On this clone itself: One end of the junction varies from germline; a read error may be responsible. The chain links TRBV5-1 to TRBJ1-1; weak D call: TRBD1 (5 bases). The CDR3 is made up of 14 amino acids. Germline V CDR1 and CDR2: SGHRS, YFSETQ. The CDR3 is CASRRGGENSEAFF. The CDR3 DNA is TGCGCCAGCAGGCGCGGGGGGGAGAACAGTGAAGCTTTCTTT.

This chain links TRBV6-5 with TRBJ2-1; 10 nucleotides line up with TRBD2. Germline values: CDR1 MNHEY, CDR2 SVGAGI. The CDR3 totals 14 residues. J lost 8 bases, V lost 6 bases, and 7 bases had no gene match. Here the CDR3 DNA reads TGTGCCAGCAGCAGACTAGCGGGCCCATATGAGCAGTTCTTC. It specifies CASSRLAGPYEQFF.

This chain connects TRBV18 to TRBJ1-3, with D hard to call. Per the germline V gene, CDR1 is KGHSH and CDR2 is LQKENI. Trimming pared 1 base from V and 4 bases from J, leaving 8 bases between. This CDR3 has 14 residues. This CDR3 is CASSPLGGGNTIYF. CDR3 in DNA: TGTGCCAGCTCACCACTAGGAGGGGGAAACACCATATATTTT.

This chain links TRBV13 with TRBJ2-1; 9 nucleotides line up with TRBD1. The J segment lost 10 bases and the V segment lost 5 bases, leaving 3 bases of the junction unmatched. The length of the CDR3 is 12 residues. From germline, CDR1 is PRHDT and CDR2 FYEKMQ (reference sequence). CDR3 protein: CASSQGQGEQFF. In DNA, the CDR3 is TGTGCCAGCAGCCAGGGACAGGGAGAGCAGTTCTTC.